This TCR beta chain is drawn from a study of graft-versus-host responses after intestinal transplantation. Overall study context: Those transplanted obtained multivisceral, liver-intestinal, or isolated intestinal grafts. After anti-thymocyte globulin induction, recipients took tacrolimus and steroids for around 3 years. General study results and limits: Levels of circulating GvH clones at their peak were associated with early post-transplant HvG declines. Recipient-marrow GvH clones were detected, some having first appeared in ileum or blood.

Measured with immunoSEQ multiplex PCR; TCRdb has only the in-frame clones, and not every one. The profile shows about 91,000 clones, approximately 90% of them singletons. Germline CDR1 KGHSH, CDR2 LQKENI. The CDR3 consists of 15 residues. V lost 3 bases, J lost 2 bases, and 12 bases lay in between. About this clone itself: The antigen remains undetermined.

Sample: unstimulated CD4+ T cells sorted from spleen or lymph node cells, taken before transplant. The chain recombines TRBV18 with TRBJ2-3; D might be TRBD1 (5 bases). The receptor's source is a human donor who was the organ donor for an intestinal transplant. The CDR3 DNA reads TGTGCCAGCTCACCCATGGTAGGGGCCACAGATACGCAGTATTTT. Protein: CASSPMVGATDTQYF.